Listed below are T cell receptor beta chains from one sample, sequenced in a study of blood T cell repertoires in COVID-19. The repertoire was sequenced with immunoSEQ multiplex PCR; TCRdb's copy has only in-frame clones and lacks some. The sample consists of a few hundred thousand clones, 80% to 90% of them appearing once. Material for sequencing was PBMCs or T cells enriched from blood (not recorded which). The receptors were sampled from a man younger than 40 who had recovered from COVID-19. Each CDR3 is given with its conserved first and last residue. D genes are given only for firm matches. A row's size may be missing; if present it is once, few, many or a size class.

cdr3_aa cdr3_nt v_call d_call j_call clone_size
CASSAGQGAGNQPQHF TGTGCCAGCAGTGCAGGACAGGGGGCCGGGAATCAGCCCCAGCATTTT TRBV2 TRBD1 TRBJ1-5 NA
CASSLLLLAGTDTQYF TGTGCCAGCAGCCTCCTGTTGTTAGCGGGCACAGATACGCAGTATTTT TRBV14 NA TRBJ2-3 NA
CASSPTVDYEQYF TGTGCCAGCAGCCCGACAGTGGATTACGAGCAGTACTTC TRBV9 NA TRBJ2-7 NA
CASSSVAGGPGETQYF TGTGCTAGCAGCTCGGTAGCGGGAGGGCCGGGGGAGACCCAGTACTTC TRBV7-7 TRBD2 TRBJ2-5 NA
CATSKGQGSAYEQYF TGTGCCACCAGCAAGGGACAGGGGAGCGCCTACGAGCAGTACTTC TRBV15 TRBD1 TRBJ2-7 NA
CASSLHRDRSNQPQHF TGTGCCAGCAGCTTACATCGGGACAGAAGTAATCAGCCCCAGCATTTT TRBV7-8 TRBD1 TRBJ1-5 NA
CASSLWTGANQPQHF TGTGCCAGCAGTCTCTGGACAGGGGCCAATCAGCCCCAGCATTTT TRBV5-5 TRBD1 TRBJ1-5 NA
CASSEYKGGFYNEQFF TGTGCCAGCAGTGAATATAAAGGGGGCTTCTACAATGAGCAGTTCTTC TRBV25-1 TRBD1 TRBJ2-1 once
CASSLARGFYSNQPQHF TGCGCCAGCAGCTTGGCCCGCGGATTCTATAGCAATCAGCCCCAGCATTTT TRBV5-1 NA TRBJ1-5 NA
CASSLGSGGLTGELFF TGTGCCAGCAGCTTAGGGAGCGGGGGCCTTACCGGGGAGCTGTTTTTT TRBV7-9 TRBD2 TRBJ2-2 NA
CASSFLGGGSTDTQYF TGTGCCAGCAGTTTTCTCGGGGGGGGAAGCACAGATACGCAGTATTTT TRBV28 TRBD2 TRBJ2-3 NA
CAWTPGTGHTDTQYF TGTGCCTGGACCCCCGGGACAGGGCACACAGATACGCAGTATTTT TRBV30 TRBD1 TRBJ2-3 NA
CASSQNNRGQGGYTF TGTGCCAGCAGCCAAAATAACAGGGGGCAGGGTGGCTACACCTTC TRBV3-1/TRBV3-2 TRBD1 TRBJ1-2 NA
CASSLYPAGGFYEQYF TGTGCCAGCAGCTTGTACCCGGCAGGAGGCTTCTACGAGCAGTACTTC TRBV5-4 NA TRBJ2-7 once
CSVEDRSLTGGYYGYTF TGCAGCGTTGAAGATAGAAGCTTAACAGGGGGCTACTATGGCTACACCTTC TRBV29-1 TRBD1 TRBJ1-2 NA
CASGPVGKGENTEAFF TGTGCCAGCGGACCGGTGGGGAAGGGGGAGAACACTGAAGCTTTCTTT TRBV28 NA TRBJ1-1 NA
CACTSGNNSPLHF TGTGCCTGTACGTCAGGGAATAATTCACCCCTCCACTTT TRBV30 NA TRBJ1-6 NA
CASSQDWLAGAIEETQYF TGCGCCAGCAGCCAAGATTGGCTAGCGGGGGCCATCGAAGAGACCCAGTACTTC TRBV4-3 TRBD2 TRBJ2-5 NA
CASSLFGQETQYF TGCGCCAGCAGCTTGTTCGGGCAAGAGACCCAGTACTTC TRBV5-1 NA TRBJ2-5 NA
CASSLPGQRTTDTQYF TGCGCCAGCAGCTTACCGGGACAAAGAACCACAGATACGCAGTATTTT TRBV5-1 NA TRBJ2-3 NA
CASPPEGSTQPQHF TGCGCCAGCCCCCCCGAGGGCTCCACTCAGCCCCAGCATTTT TRBV5-1 NA TRBJ1-5 NA
CASSEYWGGNTDTQYF TGTGCCAGCAGTGAATATTGGGGGGGGAACACAGATACGCAGTATTTT TRBV25-1 TRBD2 TRBJ2-3 NA
CASSQYYRREQYF TGCGCCAGCAGCCAATATTACAGAAGGGAGCAGTACTTC TRBV4-3 NA TRBJ2-7 NA
CASSESMHAGGEATQYF TGCGCCAGCAGTGAGTCGATGCATGCGGGAGGGGAGGCTACGCAGTATTTT TRBV10-1 TRBD2 TRBJ2-3 NA
CASSINTMNTEAFF TGTGCCAGTAGTATAAACACCATGAACACTGAAGCTTTCTTT TRBV19 NA TRBJ1-1 NA
CASSGQGASSYEQYF TGTGCCAGTAGCGGACAGGGGGCATCGTCCTACGAGCAGTACTTC TRBV19 TRBD1 TRBJ2-7 NA
CASSFFGNQPQHF TGTGCCAGCAGCTTTTTCGGCAATCAGCCCCAGCATTTT TRBV5-6 NA TRBJ1-5 NA
CASSSGSWASGVSADTQYF TGTGCCAGCAGCTCCGGCTCGTGGGCTAGCGGGGTAAGCGCAGATACGCAGTATTTT TRBV11-3 TRBD2 TRBJ2-3 once
CASSLLGQGGEKLFF TGTGCCAGCAGTTTATTGGGTCAGGGAGGAGAAAAACTGTTTTTT TRBV28 NA TRBJ1-4 NA
CAWSRTQSYEQYF TGTGCCTGGAGTCGTACCCAGTCCTACGAGCAGTACTTC TRBV30 NA TRBJ2-7 once
CASSSRDRGTDTQYF TGTGCCAGCAGCAGTCGGGACAGGGGGACAGATACGCAGTATTTT TRBV6-2/TRBV6-3 TRBD1 TRBJ2-3 NA
CAWDTGVLGLFF TGTGCCTGGGACACAGGGGTACTCGGACTGTTTTTT TRBV30 TRBD1 TRBJ1-4 NA
CASSQDNAGGTDTQYF TGCGCCAGCAGCCAAGATAATGCCGGGGGCACAGATACGCAGTATTTT TRBV4-1 NA TRBJ2-3 NA
CASMRTSGIAQGQFF TGTGCCAGCATGCGGACTAGCGGGATAGCCCAGGGGCAGTTCTTC TRBV6-5 TRBD2 TRBJ2-1 NA
CAWSGTAYGYTF TGTGCCTGGAGTGGCACAGCCTATGGCTACACCTTC TRBV30 NA TRBJ1-2 NA
CASSSQQGAFSPLHF TGTGCCAGCAGCTCTCAACAGGGGGCTTTTTCACCCCTCCACTTT TRBV7-2 TRBD1 TRBJ1-6 NA
CASSPSHSGNTIYF TGTGCCAGTAGTCCAAGCCACTCTGGAAACACCATATATTTT TRBV19 NA TRBJ1-3 once
CASAEGISGTYEQYF TGTGCCAGCGCCGAAGGGATCTCGGGGACCTACGAGCAGTACTTC TRBV9 NA TRBJ2-7 NA
CASSWGQGNNQPQHF TGTGCCAGCTCGTGGGGACAGGGCAACAATCAGCCCCAGCATTTT TRBV19 TRBD1 TRBJ1-5 once
CASSPEKRSSYTF TGTGCCAGCAGTCCCGAGAAACGGAGCAGCTACACCTTC TRBV11-2 NA TRBJ1-2 once
CASSLVLKQGVNTEAFF TGTGCCAGCAGCTTAGTACTCAAACAGGGTGTGAACACTGAAGCTTTCTTT TRBV7-9 NA TRBJ1-1 NA
CASSRPLREAYNEQFF TGTGCCAGCAGCCGGCCCCTGCGGGAGGCCTACAATGAGCAGTTCTTC TRBV12-1 NA TRBJ2-1 NA
CASSLFRGANQPQHF TGTGCCAGCAGTTTATTCAGGGGGGCAAATCAGCCCCAGCATTTT TRBV28 TRBD1 TRBJ1-5 NA
CAWSVRQGARVIEKLFF TGTGCCTGGAGTGTACGACAGGGGGCGCGAGTGATTGAAAAACTGTTTTTT TRBV30 TRBD1 TRBJ1-4 NA
CASSVRVGNTIYF TGTGCCAGCAGTGTCCGTGTTGGAAACACCATATATTTT TRBV2 NA TRBJ1-3 NA
CASSHGVAPAASNQPQHF TGTGCCAGCAGCCACGGAGTGGCGCCAGCCGCGAGCAATCAGCCCCAGCATTTT TRBV16 NA TRBJ1-5 NA
CSASTGAGTDTQYF TGCAGTGCTAGTACAGGGGCCGGCACAGATACGCAGTATTTT TRBV20-1 TRBD1 TRBJ2-3 NA
CASRTSTDTQYF TGTGCCAGCAGAACTAGCACAGATACGCAGTATTTT TRBV2 NA TRBJ2-3 NA
CASSSLNSEQYF TGTGCCAGCAGTTCGCTAAATTCCGAGCAGTACTTC TRBV5-4 NA TRBJ2-7 NA
CASSPGTSDTDTQYF TGTGCCAGCAGTCCCGGGACTAGCGACACAGATACGCAGTATTTT TRBV5-4 TRBD2 TRBJ2-3 NA
CASSLSSFHLYEQYF TGTGCCAGCAGTTTGTCGAGTTTCCACCTTTACGAGCAGTACTTC TRBV27 NA TRBJ2-7 NA
CASSLASYEQYF TGTGCCAGCAGCTTAGCCAGCTACGAGCAGTACTTC TRBV11-2 NA TRBJ2-7 NA
CASSKLTSFADTQYF TGTGCCAGCAGCAAACTGACTAGTTTTGCAGATACGCAGTATTTT TRBV14 NA TRBJ2-3 NA
CSVEGPPGGRIAGELFF TGCAGCGTTGAAGGACCACCGGGGGGTAGGATCGCCGGGGAGCTGTTTTTT TRBV29-1 TRBD2 TRBJ2-2 NA
CASSTTGNYEQYF TGTGCCAGTAGTACGACAGGTAACTACGAGCAGTACTTC TRBV19 NA TRBJ2-7 NA
CASSGFVGDNEQFF TGTGCCAGTAGTGGCTTCGTCGGGGACAATGAGCAGTTCTTC TRBV19 NA TRBJ2-1 NA